This T cell receptor beta chain was captured by sequencing in a study of identical twins. General study points: Cross-sectional statistics underpinned the conclusions; the same donors were not followed. Low generation-probability sequences were in excess among twin-shared out-of-frame alpha sequences.

CDR3 length equals 12 residues. The V end was cut by 6 bases, the J end by 0 bases, with 8 bases between. Germline values: CDR1 SQVTM, CDR2 ANQGSEA. Via MiXCR, TCRdb re-called the 5' RACE reads, giving one row per CDR3 protein. This table holds under 300,000 distinct CDR3 sequences, more than 13% found once. Only a few counts were recorded for this clonotype. What it binds is unknown. This TCR came from a young woman in good health. The chain joins TRBV29-1 to TRBJ1-1, with D uncertain. The sample consisted of memory (CD45RO+) T cells sorted from blood. The CDR3 loop reads CSVYRLNTEAFF. CDR3 DNA: TGCAGCGTATATAGGTTGAACACTGAAGCTTTCTTT. The full variable domain, completed using reference TRBV29-1 and TRBJ1-1, is SAVISQKPSRDICQRGTSLTIQCQVDSQVTMMFWYRQQPGQSLTLIATANQGSEATYESGFVIDKFPISRPNLTFSTLTVSNMSPEDSSIYLCSVYRLNTEAFFGQGTRLTVV.